Sequencing of this TCR beta chain was carried out in a study of shared clonotypes between healthy human individuals. Whole-study results and caveats: A reduction in generation probabilities was seen for non-shared clonotypes relative to those shared by all four donors.

In the case of this clone: Its target is not known.

Method: immunoSEQ multiplex PCR; TCRdb's copy keeps in-frame clones and lacks some. The data contain approximately 2.4 million clones, approximately 96% of them singletons. CDR3 size: 15 residues. V lost 4 bases to trimming and J lost 5 bases, with 18 bases between them. The germline CDR1 and CDR2 sequences are SGDLS and YYNGEE. The receptor comes from a man younger than 35 in good health. The sample consisted of naive CD4+ T cells sorted from blood. Subset defined: CD45RA+ positively selected. V is TRBV9 and J is TRBJ1-2; D is perhaps TRBD1 (5 bases). The CDR3 DNA reads as TGTGCCAGCAGCCCCTCCGGGGGGGTATCTTATGGCTACACCTTC. It specifies CASSPSGGVSYGYTF.